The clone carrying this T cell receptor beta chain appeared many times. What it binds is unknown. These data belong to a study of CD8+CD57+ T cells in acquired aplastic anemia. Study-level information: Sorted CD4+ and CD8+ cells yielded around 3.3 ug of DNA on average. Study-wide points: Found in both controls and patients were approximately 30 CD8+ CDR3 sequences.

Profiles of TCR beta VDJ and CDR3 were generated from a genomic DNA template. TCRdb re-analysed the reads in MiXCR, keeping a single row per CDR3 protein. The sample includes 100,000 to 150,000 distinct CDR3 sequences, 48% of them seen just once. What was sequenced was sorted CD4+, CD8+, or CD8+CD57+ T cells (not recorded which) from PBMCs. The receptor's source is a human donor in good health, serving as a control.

CDR3 sequence reads: CASSYSGGRDGYTF. CDR3 sequence (DNA): TGTGCCAGCAGTTACTCTGGGGGGCGCGATGGCTACACCTTC. The chain has TRBV6-6 and TRBJ1-2; D perhaps matches TRBD1 (6 bases). CDR3 length equals 14 residues. Germline V CDR1 and CDR2: MNHNY, SVGAGI (reference sequence). Trimming removed 0 bases from V and 6 bases from J, with 11 bases in between.